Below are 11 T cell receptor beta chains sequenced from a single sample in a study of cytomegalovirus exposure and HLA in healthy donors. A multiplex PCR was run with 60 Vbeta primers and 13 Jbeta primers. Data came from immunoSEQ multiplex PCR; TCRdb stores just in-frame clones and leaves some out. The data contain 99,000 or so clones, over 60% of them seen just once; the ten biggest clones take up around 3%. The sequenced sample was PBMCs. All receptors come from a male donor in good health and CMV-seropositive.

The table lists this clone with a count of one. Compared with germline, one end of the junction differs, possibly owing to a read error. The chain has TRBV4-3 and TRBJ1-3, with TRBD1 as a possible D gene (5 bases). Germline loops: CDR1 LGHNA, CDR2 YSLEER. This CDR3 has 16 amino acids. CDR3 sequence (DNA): TGCGCCAGCGGCCAAGGACGGTCAGGGTTCGGAAACACCATATATTTT. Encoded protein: CASGQGRSGFGNTIYF.

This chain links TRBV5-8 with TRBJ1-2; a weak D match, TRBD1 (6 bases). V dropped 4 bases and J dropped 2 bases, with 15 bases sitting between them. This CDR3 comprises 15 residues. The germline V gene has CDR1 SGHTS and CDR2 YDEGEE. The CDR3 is CASSHDIGQNYGYTF. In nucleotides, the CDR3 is TGTGCCAGCAGCCACGATATCGGACAGAACTATGGCTACACCTTC.

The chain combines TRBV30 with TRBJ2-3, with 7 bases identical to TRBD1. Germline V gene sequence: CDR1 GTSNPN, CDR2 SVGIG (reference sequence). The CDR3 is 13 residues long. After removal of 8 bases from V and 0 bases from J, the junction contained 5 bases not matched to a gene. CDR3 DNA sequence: TGTGCCACCAGGGGGAAGAGCACAGATACGCAGTATTTT. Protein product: CATRGKSTDTQYF.

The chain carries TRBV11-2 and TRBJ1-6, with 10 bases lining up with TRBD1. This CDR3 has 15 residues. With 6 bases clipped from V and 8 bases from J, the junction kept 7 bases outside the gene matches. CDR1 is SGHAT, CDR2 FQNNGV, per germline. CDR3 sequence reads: CASRSGTGVDSPLHF. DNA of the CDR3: TGTGCCAGCAGGAGCGGGACAGGGGTTGATTCACCCCTCCACTTT.

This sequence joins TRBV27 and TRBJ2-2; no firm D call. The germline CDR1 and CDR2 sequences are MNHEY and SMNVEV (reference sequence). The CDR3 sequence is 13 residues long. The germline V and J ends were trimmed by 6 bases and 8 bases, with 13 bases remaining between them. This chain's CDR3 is CASSRTMRGELFF. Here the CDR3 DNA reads TGTGCCAGCAGCCGTACCATGCGGGGGGAGCTGTTTTTT.

CDR3: CASSLSTGTEAFF. CDR3 nucleotide sequence: TGTGCCAGCAGCTTATCGACGGGCACTGAAGCTTTCTTT. This sequence joins TRBV11-2 and TRBJ1-1; no clear D. CDR3 length equals 13 residues. Trimming left V 2 bases short and J 4 bases short, with 8 bases between. Per germline, CDR1 SGHAT and CDR2 FQNNGV.

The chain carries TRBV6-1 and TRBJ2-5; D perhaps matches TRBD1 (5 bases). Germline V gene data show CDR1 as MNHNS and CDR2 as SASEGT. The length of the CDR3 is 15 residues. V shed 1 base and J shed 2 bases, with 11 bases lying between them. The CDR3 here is CASSEEWGRQETQYF. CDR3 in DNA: TGTGCCAGCAGTGAAGAATGGGGCCGACAAGAGACCCAGTACTTC.

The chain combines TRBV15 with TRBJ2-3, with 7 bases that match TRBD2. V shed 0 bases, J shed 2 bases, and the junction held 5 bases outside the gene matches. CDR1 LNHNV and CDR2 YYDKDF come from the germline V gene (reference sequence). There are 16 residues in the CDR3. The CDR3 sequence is CATSRESSGNTDTQYF. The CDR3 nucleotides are TGTGCCACCAGCAGAGAGTCTAGCGGTAACACAGATACGCAGTATTTT.

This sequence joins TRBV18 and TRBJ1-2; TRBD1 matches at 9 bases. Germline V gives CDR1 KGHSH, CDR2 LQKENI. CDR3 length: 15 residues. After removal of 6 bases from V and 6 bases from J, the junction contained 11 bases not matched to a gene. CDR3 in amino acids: CASSPTGGEIHGYTF. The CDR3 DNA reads TGTGCCAGCTCTCCAACAGGGGGCGAGATCCATGGCTACACCTTC. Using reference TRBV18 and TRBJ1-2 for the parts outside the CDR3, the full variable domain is NAGVMQNPRHLVRRRGQEARLRCSPMKGHSHVYWYRQLPEEGLKFMVYLQKENIIDESGMPKERFSAEFPKEGPSILRIQQVVRGDSAAYFCASSPTGGEIHGYTFGSGTRLTVV.

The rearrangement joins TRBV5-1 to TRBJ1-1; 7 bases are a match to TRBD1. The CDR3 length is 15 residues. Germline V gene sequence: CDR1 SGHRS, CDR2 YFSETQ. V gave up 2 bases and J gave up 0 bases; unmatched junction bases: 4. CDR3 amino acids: CASSLGGRVNTEAFF. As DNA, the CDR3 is TGCGCCAGCAGCTTAGGGGGCAGGGTGAACACTGAAGCTTTCTTT.

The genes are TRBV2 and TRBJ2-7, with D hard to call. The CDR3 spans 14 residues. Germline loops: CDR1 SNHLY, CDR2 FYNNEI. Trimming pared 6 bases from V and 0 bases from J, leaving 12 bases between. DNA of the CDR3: TGTGCCAGCAGGAAGGAGAAAGTCTCCTACGAGCAGTACTTC. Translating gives CASRKEKVSYEQYF.